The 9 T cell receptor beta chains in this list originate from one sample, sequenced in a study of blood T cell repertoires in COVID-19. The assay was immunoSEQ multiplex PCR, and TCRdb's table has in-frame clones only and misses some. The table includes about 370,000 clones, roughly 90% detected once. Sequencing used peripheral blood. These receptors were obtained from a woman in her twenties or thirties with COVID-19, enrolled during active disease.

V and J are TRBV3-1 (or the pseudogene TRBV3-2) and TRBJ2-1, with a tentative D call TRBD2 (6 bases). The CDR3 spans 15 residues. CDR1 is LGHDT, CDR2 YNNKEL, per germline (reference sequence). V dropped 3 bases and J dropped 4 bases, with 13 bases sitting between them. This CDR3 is CASSHREHIYNEQFF. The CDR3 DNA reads TGTGCCAGCAGCCACCGGGAGCACATATACAATGAGCAGTTCTTC.

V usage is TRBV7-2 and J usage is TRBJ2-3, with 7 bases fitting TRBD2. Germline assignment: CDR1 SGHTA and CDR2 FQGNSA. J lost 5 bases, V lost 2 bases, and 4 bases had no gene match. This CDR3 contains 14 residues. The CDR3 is CASSLRGGLDTQYF. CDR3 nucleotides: TGTGCCAGCAGCTTACGGGGAGGGTTAGATACGCAGTATTTT.

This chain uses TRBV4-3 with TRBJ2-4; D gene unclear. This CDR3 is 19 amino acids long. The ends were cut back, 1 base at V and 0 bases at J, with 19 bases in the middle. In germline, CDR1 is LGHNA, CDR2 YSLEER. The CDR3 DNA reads TGCGCCAGCAGCCAAGGGGCACAAGGAAACGCTCTAGCCAAAAACATTCAGTACTTC. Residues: CASSQGAQGNALAKNIQYF.

For the CDR3, the DNA is TGCGCCAGCAGCCCACAGGAGAACACTGAAGCTTTCTTT. It specifies CASSPQENTEAFF. The chain couples TRBV5-1 to TRBJ1-1; TRBD1 might be the D (5 bases). This CDR3 is built from 13 residues. Looked up from germline, CDR1 is SGHRS and CDR2 is YFSETQ. The V end was cut by 4 bases, the J end by 1 base, with 8 bases between.

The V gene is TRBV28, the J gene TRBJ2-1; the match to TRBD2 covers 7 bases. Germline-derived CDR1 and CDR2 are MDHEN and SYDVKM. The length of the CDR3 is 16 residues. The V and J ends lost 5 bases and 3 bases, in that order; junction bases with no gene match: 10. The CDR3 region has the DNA TGTGCCAGCAGTCCCTCCCGTACGGGGGGCTACAATGAGCAGTTCTTC. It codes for CASSPSRTGGYNEQFF.

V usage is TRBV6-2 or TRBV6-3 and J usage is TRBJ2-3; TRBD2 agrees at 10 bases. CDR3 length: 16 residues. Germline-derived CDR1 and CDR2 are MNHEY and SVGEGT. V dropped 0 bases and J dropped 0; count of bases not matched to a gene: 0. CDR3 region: CASSYSTSGSTDTQYF. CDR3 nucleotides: TGTGCCAGCAGTTACTCGACTAGCGGGAGCACAGATACGCAGTATTTT.

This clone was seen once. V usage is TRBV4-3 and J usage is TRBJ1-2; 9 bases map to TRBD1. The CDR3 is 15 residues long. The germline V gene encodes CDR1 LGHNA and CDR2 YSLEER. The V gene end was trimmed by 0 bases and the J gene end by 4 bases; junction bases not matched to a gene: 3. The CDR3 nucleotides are TGCGCCAGCAGCCAAGAGGACAGGGGCGGCTATGGCTACACCTTC. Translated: CASSQEDRGGYGYTF.

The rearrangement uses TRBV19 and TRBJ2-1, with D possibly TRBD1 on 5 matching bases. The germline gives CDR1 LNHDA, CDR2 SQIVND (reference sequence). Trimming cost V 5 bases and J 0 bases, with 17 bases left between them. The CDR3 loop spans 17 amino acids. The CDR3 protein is CASSPIRQTSSYNEQFF. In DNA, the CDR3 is TGTGCCAGTAGTCCTATCAGACAGACAAGCTCCTACAATGAGCAGTTCTTC.

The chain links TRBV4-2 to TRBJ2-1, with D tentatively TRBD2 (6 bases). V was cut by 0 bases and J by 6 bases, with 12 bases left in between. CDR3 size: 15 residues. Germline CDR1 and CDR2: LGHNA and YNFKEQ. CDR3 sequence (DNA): TGTGCCAGCAGCCAAGAGCGGGAATCCCGCAATGAGCAGTTCTTC. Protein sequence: CASSQERESRNEQFF.